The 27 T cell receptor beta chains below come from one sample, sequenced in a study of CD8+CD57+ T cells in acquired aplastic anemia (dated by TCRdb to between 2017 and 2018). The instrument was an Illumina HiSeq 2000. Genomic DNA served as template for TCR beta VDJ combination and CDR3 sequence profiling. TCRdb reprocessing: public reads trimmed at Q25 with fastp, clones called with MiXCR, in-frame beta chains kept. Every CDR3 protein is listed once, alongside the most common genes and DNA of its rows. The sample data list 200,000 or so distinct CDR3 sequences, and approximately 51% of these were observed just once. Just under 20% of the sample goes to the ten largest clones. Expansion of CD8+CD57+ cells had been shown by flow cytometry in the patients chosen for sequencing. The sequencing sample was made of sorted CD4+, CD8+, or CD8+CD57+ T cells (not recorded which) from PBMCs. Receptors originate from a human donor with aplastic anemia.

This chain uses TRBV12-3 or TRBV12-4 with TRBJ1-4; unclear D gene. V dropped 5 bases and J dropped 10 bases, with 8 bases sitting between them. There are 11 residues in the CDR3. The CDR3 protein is CASSTGPKLFF. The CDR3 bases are TGTGCCAGCAGTACCGGGCCAAAACTGTTTTTT.

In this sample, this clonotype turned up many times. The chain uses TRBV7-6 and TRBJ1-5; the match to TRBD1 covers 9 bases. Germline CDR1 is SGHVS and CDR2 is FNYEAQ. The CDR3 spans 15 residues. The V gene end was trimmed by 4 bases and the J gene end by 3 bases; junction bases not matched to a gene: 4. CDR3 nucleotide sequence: TGTGCCAGCAGCTCCGGGACAGGGAACAATCAGCCCCAGCATTTT. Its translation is CASSSGTGNNQPQHF.

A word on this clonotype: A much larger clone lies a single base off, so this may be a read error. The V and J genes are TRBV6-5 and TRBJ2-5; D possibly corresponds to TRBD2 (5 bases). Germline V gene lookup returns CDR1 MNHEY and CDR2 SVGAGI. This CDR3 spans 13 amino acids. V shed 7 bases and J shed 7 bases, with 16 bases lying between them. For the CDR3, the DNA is TGTGCCAGCACTAAACTAGATGTACGGACCCAGTACTTC. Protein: CASTKLDVRTQYF.

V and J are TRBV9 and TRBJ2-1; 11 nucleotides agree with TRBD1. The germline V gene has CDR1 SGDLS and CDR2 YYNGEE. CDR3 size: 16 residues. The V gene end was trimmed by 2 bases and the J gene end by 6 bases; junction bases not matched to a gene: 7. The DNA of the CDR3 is TGTGCCAGCAGCGTCGGTTTAGGGACAGGGGGCAATGAGCAGTTCTTC. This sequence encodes CASSVGLGTGGNEQFF.

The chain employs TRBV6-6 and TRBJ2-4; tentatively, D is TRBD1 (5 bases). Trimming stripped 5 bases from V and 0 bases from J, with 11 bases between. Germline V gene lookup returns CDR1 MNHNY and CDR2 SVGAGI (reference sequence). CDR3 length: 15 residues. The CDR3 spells CASSKGILAKNIQYF. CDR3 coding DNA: TGTGCCAGCAGTAAGGGGATACTAGCCAAAAACATTCAGTACTTC.

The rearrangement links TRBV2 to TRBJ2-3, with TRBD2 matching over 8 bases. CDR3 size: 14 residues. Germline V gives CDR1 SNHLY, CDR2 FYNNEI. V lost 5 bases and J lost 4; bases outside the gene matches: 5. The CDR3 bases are TGTGCCAGCAGTCGGGGGGGGCCCGCAGATACGCAGTATTTT. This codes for CASSRGGPADTQYF.

CDR3 nucleotide sequence: TGCAGTGCCAGTACAGGGGGCGGCTACGAGCAGTACTTC. Translating gives CSASTGGGYEQYF. This rearrangement joins TRBV20-1 to TRBJ2-7; 9 nucleotides agree with TRBD1. The V segment lost 6 bases and the J segment 3 bases; nucleotides outside the gene matches: 6. The CDR3 is 13 residues long. CDR1 is DFQATT, CDR2 SNEGSKA, per germline (reference sequence).

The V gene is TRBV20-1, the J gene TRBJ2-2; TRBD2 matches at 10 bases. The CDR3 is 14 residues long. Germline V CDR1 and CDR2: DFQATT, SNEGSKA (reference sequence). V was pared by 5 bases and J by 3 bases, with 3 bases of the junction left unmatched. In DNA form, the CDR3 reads TGCAGTGCTGTGAGCGGGGGGGACACCGGGGAGCTGTTTTTT. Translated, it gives CSAVSGGDTGELFF.

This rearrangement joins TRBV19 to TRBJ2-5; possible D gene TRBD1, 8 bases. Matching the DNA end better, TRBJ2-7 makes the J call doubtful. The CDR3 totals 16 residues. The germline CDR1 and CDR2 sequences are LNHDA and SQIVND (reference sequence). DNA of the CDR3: TGTGCCAGTAGTCAACAGGGGGGGGACTACTCCTACGAGCAGTACTTC. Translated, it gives CASSQQGGDYSYEQYF.

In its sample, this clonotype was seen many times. CDR3 DNA sequence: TGTGCCAGCAGTTTACGGGGATCCTATAATTCACCCCTCCACTTT. Translated: CASSLRGSYNSPLHF. The chain combines TRBV12-3 or TRBV12-4 with TRBJ1-6; the D is unclear. This CDR3 has 15 residues. V shed 2 bases and J shed 1 base, with 6 bases lying between them.

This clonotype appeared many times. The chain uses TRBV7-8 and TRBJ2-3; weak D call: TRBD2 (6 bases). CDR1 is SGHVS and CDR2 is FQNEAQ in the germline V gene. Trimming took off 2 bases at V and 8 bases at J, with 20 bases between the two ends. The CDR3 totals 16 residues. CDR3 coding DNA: TGTGCCAGCAGCTTAACCCGACCGCGGGGCACGGGTACGCAGTATTTT. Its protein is CASSLTRPRGTGTQYF.

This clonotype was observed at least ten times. The CDR3 nucleotides are TGTGCCAGCAGGAACAGGGTGGGGGGGACTGAAGCTTTCTTT. It specifies CASRNRVGGTEAFF. This chain joins TRBV6-6 and TRBJ1-1; D is possibly TRBD1 (6 bases). The CDR3 length is 14 residues. Germline lookup yields CDR1 MNHNY and CDR2 SVGAGI (reference sequence). Trimming removed 6 bases from V and 5 bases from J, with 16 bases in between.

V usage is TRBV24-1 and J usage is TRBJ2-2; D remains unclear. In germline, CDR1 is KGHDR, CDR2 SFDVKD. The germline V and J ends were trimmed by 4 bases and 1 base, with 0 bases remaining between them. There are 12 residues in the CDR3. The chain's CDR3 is CATSENTGELFF. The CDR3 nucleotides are TGTGCCACCAGTGAGAACACCGGGGAGCTGTTTTTT.

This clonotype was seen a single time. CDR3 protein: CATSRDLGSTDTQYF. The DNA of the CDR3 is TGTGCCACCAGCAGAGATCTAGGTAGCACAGATACGCAGTATTTT. The V call is TRBV15, the J call TRBJ2-3; no reliable D call. V lost 0 bases and J lost 0, with 7 bases in between. Germline V gene sequence: CDR1 LNHNV, CDR2 YYDKDF (reference sequence). The CDR3 sequence is 15 residues long.

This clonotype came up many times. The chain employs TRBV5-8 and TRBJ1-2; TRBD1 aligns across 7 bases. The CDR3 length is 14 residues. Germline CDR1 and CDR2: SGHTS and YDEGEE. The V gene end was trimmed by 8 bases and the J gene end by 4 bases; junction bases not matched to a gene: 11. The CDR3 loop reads CASEEGRQGYGYTF. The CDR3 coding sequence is TGTGCCAGTGAAGAGGGGCGACAGGGCTATGGCTACACCTTC.

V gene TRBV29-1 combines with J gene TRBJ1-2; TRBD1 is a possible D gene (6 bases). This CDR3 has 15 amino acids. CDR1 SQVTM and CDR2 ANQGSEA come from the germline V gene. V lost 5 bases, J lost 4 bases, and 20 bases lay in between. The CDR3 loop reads CSVRLSGAGGYGYTF. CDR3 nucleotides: TGCAGCGTTAGACTATCGGGGGCAGGAGGCTATGGCTACACCTTC. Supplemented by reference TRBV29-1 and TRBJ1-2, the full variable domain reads SAVISQKPSRDICQRGTSLTIQCQVDSQVTMMFWYRQQPGQSLTLIATANQGSEATYESGFVIDKFPISRPNLTFSTLTVSNMSPEDSSIYLCSVRLSGAGGYGYTFGSGTRLTVV.

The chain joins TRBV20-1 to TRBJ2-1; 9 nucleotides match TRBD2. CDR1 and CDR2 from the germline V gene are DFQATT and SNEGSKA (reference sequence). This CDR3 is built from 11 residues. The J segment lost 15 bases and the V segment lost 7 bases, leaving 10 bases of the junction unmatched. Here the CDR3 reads CSVTSGPLLFF. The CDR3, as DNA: TGCAGTGTGACTAGCGGCCCCTTATTGTTCTTC.

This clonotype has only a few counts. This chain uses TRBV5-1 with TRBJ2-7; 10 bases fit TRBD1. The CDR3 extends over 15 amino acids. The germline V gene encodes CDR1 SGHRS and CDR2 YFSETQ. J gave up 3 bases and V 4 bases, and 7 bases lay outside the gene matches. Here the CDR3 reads CASSQYGTGDYEQYF. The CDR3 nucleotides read TGCGCCAGCAGCCAGTACGGGACAGGGGACTACGAGCAGTACTTC.

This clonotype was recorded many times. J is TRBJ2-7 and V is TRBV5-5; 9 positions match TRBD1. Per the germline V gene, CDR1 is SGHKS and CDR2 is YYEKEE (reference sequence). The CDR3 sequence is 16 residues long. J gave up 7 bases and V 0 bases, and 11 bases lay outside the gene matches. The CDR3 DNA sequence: TGTGCCAGCAGCTTGGAACCGGGACAGGGAAGGAGGGAGCAGTACTTC. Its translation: CASSLEPGQGRREQYF.

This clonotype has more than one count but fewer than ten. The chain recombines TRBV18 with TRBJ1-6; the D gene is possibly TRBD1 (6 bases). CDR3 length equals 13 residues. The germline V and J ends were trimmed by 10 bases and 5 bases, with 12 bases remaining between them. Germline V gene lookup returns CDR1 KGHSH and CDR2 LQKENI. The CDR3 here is CATQEGDNSPLHF. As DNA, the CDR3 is TGTGCCACCCAGGAGGGGGATAATTCACCCCTCCACTTT.

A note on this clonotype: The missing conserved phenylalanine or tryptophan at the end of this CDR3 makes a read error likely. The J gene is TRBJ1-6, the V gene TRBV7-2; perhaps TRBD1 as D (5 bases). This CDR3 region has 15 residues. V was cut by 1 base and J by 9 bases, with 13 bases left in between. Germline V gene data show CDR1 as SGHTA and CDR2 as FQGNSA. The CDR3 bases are TGTGCCAGCAGCTTAGGTGGGCAGGGTGGTTCACCCCTCCACCTT. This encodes CASSLGGQGGSPLHL.

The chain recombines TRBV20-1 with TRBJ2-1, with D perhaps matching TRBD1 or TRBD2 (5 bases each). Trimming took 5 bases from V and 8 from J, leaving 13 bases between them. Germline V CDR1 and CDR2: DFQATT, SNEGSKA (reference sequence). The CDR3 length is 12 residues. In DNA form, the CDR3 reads TGCAGTGCTCAGGGACCCCGAGATGAGCAGTTCTTC. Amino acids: CSAQGPRDEQFF.

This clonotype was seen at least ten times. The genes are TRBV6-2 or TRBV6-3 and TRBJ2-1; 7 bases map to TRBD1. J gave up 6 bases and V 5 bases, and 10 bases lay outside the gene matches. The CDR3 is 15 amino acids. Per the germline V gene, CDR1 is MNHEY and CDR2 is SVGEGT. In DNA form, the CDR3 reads TGTGCCAGCAGTGCAATACAGGGGCGAGGCAATGAGCAGTTCTTC. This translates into CASSAIQGRGNEQFF.

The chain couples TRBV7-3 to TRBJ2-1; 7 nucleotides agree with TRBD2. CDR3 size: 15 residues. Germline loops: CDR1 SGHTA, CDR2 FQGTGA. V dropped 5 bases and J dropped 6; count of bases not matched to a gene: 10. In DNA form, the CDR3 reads TGTGCCAGCAGCCCCGCCGGGGAGGGTGGCAATGAGCAGTTCTTC. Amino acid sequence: CASSPAGEGGNEQFF.

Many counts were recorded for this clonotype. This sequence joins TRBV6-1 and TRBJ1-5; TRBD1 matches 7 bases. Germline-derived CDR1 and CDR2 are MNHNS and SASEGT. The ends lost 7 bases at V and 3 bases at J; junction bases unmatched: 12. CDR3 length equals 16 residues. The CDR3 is CASTRTDRVNNQPQHF. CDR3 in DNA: TGTGCCAGCACCCGTACCGACAGGGTCAACAATCAGCCCCAGCATTTT.

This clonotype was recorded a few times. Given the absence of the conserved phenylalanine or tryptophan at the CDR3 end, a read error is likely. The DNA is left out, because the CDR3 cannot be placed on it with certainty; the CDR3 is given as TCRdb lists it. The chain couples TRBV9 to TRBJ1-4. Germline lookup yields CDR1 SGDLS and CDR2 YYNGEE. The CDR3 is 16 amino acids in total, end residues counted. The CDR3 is CASSVGGPNYGYTYAA.

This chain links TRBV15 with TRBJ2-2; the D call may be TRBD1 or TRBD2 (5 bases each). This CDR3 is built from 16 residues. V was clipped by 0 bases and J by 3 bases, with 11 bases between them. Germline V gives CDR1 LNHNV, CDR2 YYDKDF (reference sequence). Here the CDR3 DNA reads TGTGCCACCAGCAGAGATCGGAGGACACACACCGGGGAGCTGTTTTTT. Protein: CATSRDRRTHTGELFF.